The 24 T cell receptor beta chains below were found in one sample sequenced in a study of Ad26.COV2.S vaccination and SARS-CoV-2 variants. The treatment was: over 15 received Ad26.COV2.S at low or high dose, single or two shots; a few received placebo; per-sample allocation not given. The samples were gathered on day 63 after the first injection of vaccine or placebo. TCRdb's table, derived via immunoSEQ multiplex PCR, lists solely in-frame clones and lacks some. This table has some 460,000 clones, about nine tenths appearing once. The material sequenced was peripheral blood, taken in a trial of Ad26.COV2.S vaccine versus placebo. Receptors originate from a person aged 18-65 years who received the Ad26.COV2.S COVID-19 vaccine or a placebo.

The genes are TRBV5-1 and TRBJ2-1; no firm D call. CDR1 SGHRS and CDR2 YFSETQ come from the germline V gene. The CDR3 has 13 amino acids. Trimming cost V 4 bases and J 8 bases, with 13 bases left between them. The CDR3 bases are TGCGCCAGCAGCGGTGACACCGTCGATGAGCAGTTCTTC. It encodes CASSGDTVDEQFF.

The chain couples TRBV5-6 to TRBJ2-2; D not resolved. The CDR3 contains 15 residues. Deletions cut 0 bases from V and 3 bases from J, with 9 bases between. Germline loops: CDR1 SGHDT, CDR2 YYEEEE. DNA for the CDR3: TGTGCCAGCAGCTTGGCTAATCGGGACACCGGGGAGCTGTTTTTT. Protein: CASSLANRDTGELFF.

The V and J genes are TRBV11-2 and TRBJ2-3; D is unclear. Germline assignment: CDR1 SGHAT and CDR2 FQNNGV. With 5 bases removed from V and 2 bases from J, the gap between germline ends came to 5 bases. The CDR3 consists of 12 residues. CDR3 nucleotide sequence: TGTGCCAGCAGCCGGATCACAGATACGCAGTATTTT. Residues: CASSRITDTQYF.

V gene TRBV20-1 combines with J gene TRBJ1-2; a possible D gene is TRBD1 (6 bases). Germline V gene sequence: CDR1 DFQATT, CDR2 SNEGSKA (reference sequence). The CDR3 totals 11 residues. The CDR3 DNA sequence: TGCAGGCCCCTCGGGGGCAAAGGCTACACCTTC. This codes for CRPLGGKGYTF.

The chain joins TRBV12-5 to TRBJ2-1; a weak D match, TRBD2 (6 bases). Germline CDR1 is LGHNT and CDR2 is FRNRAP. This CDR3 spans 18 amino acids. V lost 2 bases and J lost 1, with 18 bases in between. The CDR3 loop is CASGLPLGSGGSYNEQFF. For the CDR3, the DNA is TGTGCTAGTGGTTTGCCCCTGGGTAGCGGAGGTTCCTACAATGAGCAGTTCTTC.

The chain combines TRBV6-5 with TRBJ2-2; D gene ambiguous. This CDR3 has 14 residues. V was clipped by 4 bases and J by 4 bases, with 10 bases between them. Germline lookup yields CDR1 MNHEY and CDR2 SVGAGI. CDR3 in DNA: TGTGCCAGCAGTTCGTCGTGGTCCACCGGGGAGCTGTTTTTT. Its protein product is CASSSSWSTGELFF.

V gene TRBV2 combines with J gene TRBJ2-5; D perhaps matches TRBD1 (5 bases). Germline lookup yields CDR1 SNHLY and CDR2 FYNNEI. V was shortened by 6 bases and J by 4 bases, with 12 bases between the two germline ends. The CDR3 covers 13 residues. The DNA of the CDR3 is TGTGCCAGCAGGGATCAGGGTCTAGAGACCCAGTACTTC. This encodes CASRDQGLETQYF.

The V and J genes are TRBV18 and TRBJ2-7; D is perhaps TRBD2 (5 bases). This CDR3 is 17 amino acids long. The V gene's germline CDR1 is KGHSH and CDR2 LQKENI. V lost 3 bases and J lost 1, with 19 bases in between. DNA of the CDR3: TGTGCCAGCTCACCTACGGTTCCGGGATCGACATCCTACGAGCAGTACTTC. Its protein is CASSPTVPGSTSYEQYF.

This clone was seen just once. The sample has other DNA sequences that encode this CDR3 too. V is TRBV27 and J is TRBJ1-2; D is undetermined. This CDR3 has 13 amino acids. V lost 4 bases to trimming and J lost 2 bases, with 8 bases between them. Germline V CDR1 and CDR2: MNHEY, SMNVEV (reference sequence). The CDR3 spells CASSSTGNYGYTF. CDR3 nucleotide sequence: TGTGCCAGCAGTTCGACGGGGAACTATGGCTACACCTTC.

This chain uses TRBV10-2 with TRBJ2-2; D is perhaps TRBD1 (5 bases). The germline V gene encodes CDR1 WSHSY and CDR2 SAAADI. Trimming took 6 bases from V and 3 from J, leaving 8 bases between them. The CDR3 runs to 13 residues. CDR3 amino acids: CASRDTDTGELFF. The DNA for the CDR3 is TGCGCCAGCAGGGACACCGACACCGGGGAGCTGTTTTTT.

This sequence joins TRBV18 and TRBJ1-1; D remains unclear. CDR1 KGHSH and CDR2 LQKENI come from the germline V gene. Trimming shortened V by 1 base and J by 1 base, and 10 bases separated the two germline ends. The CDR3 is 15 residues long. The CDR3 reads CASSPRLGPNTEAFF. The DNA for the CDR3 is TGTGCCAGCTCACCACGGTTGGGCCCGAACACTGAAGCTTTCTTT.

CDR3 coding DNA: TGTGCCAGTAGCCCCGGAGACAGGGGTTCTCTCCAGCATTTT. It encodes CASSPGDRGSLQHF. The chain couples TRBV19 to TRBJ1-5; TRBD1 aligns across 8 bases. The germline gives CDR1 LNHDA, CDR2 SQIVND (reference sequence). J was trimmed by 12 bases and V by 6 bases; bases with no gene match: 13. There are 14 residues in the CDR3. Based on the CDR3 plus reference TRBV19 and TRBJ1-5, the full variable domain is DGGITQSPKYLFRKEGQNVTLSCEQNLNHDAMYWYRQDPGQGLRLIYYSQIVNDFQKGDIAEGYSVSREKKESFPLTVTSAQKNPTAFYLCASSPGDRGSLQHFGDGTRLSIL.

To note about this clone: The sample has other DNA sequences that encode this CDR3 too. The genes are TRBV5-1 and TRBJ2-7; 8 bases map to TRBD2. The CDR3 consists of 17 residues. The V gene end was trimmed by 4 bases and the J gene end by 5 bases; junction bases not matched to a gene: 17. Germline V lookup: CDR1 SGHRS, CDR2 YFSETQ. In DNA, the CDR3 is TGCGCCAGCAGCATATCAACGCTAGCGGGTCTAAGGAACGAGCAGTACTTC. Translated: CASSISTLAGLRNEQYF. The full variable domain, completed using reference TRBV5-1 and TRBJ2-7, is KAGVTQTPRYLIKTRGQQVTLSCSPISGHRSVSWYQQTPGQGLQFLFEYFSETQRNKGNFPGRFSGRQFSNSRSEMNVSTLELGDSALYLCASSISTLAGLRNEQYFGPGTRLTVT.

The chain uses TRBV7-2 and TRBJ2-1, with a tentative D call TRBD2 (5 bases). The germline gives CDR1 SGHTA, CDR2 FQGNSA. This CDR3 spans 13 amino acids. V was shortened by 3 bases and J by 8 bases, with 11 bases between the two germline ends. The DNA for the CDR3 is TGTGCCAGCAGCTTTGTCATGAGGGATGAGCAGTTCTTC. As protein: CASSFVMRDEQFF.

The chain is built from TRBV11-2 and TRBJ2-1, with a tentative D call TRBD1 (5 bases). The CDR3 consists of 13 residues. Trimming removed 3 bases from V and 7 bases from J, with 10 bases in between. The V gene's germline CDR1 is SGHAT and CDR2 FQNNGV. CDR3 in amino acids: CASSFNQGNEQFF. CDR3 in DNA: TGTGCCAGCAGCTTTAATCAGGGTAATGAGCAGTTCTTC.

This sequence joins TRBV5-1 and TRBJ1-1; 8 bases match TRBD1. The V gene's germline CDR1 is SGHRS and CDR2 YFSETQ. V dropped 4 bases and J dropped 4; count of bases not matched to a gene: 3. The CDR3 consists of 13 residues. The CDR3 nucleotides are TGCGCCAGCAGCCAGACAGGGGTCACTGAAGCTTTCTTT. As protein: CASSQTGVTEAFF.

The chain recombines TRBV19 with TRBJ2-5; 9 nucleotides match TRBD1. Germline lookup yields CDR1 LNHDA and CDR2 SQIVND (reference sequence). There are 15 residues in the CDR3. After removal of 7 bases from V and 3 bases from J, the junction contained 9 bases not matched to a gene. CDR3 sequence reads: CASTSVGTGKETQYF. The CDR3 DNA is TGTGCCAGTACCTCGGTTGGGACAGGGAAAGAGACCCAGTACTTC.

The chain combines TRBV10-3 with TRBJ2-7; the D gene is possibly TRBD1 (6 bases). V lost 10 bases and J 5 bases, leaving 27 bases between the germline ends. The CDR3 loop spans 16 amino acids. CDR1 and CDR2 (germline): ENHRY, SYGVKD. The CDR3 sequence is CATGPGTGKDSDEQYF. In nucleotides, the CDR3 is TGTGCCACCGGCCCGGGCACAGGGAAGGACAGCGACGAGCAGTACTTC.

The rearrangement uses TRBV4-1 and TRBJ1-2; 8 bases line up with TRBD1. Germline V gene data show CDR1 as MGHRA and CDR2 as YSYEKL. V lost 1 base to trimming and J lost 8 bases; unmatched junction nucleotides: 12. The CDR3 spans 16 residues. The DNA for the CDR3 is TGCGCCAGCAGCCAAGCCGGACAGGGCCGCCAGGGAGGCTACACCTTC. Residues: CASSQAGQGRQGGYTF.

The V and J genes are TRBV18 and TRBJ2-3; D not resolved. This CDR3 is built from 14 residues. Looked up from germline, CDR1 is KGHSH and CDR2 is LQKENI. The ends were cut back, 2 bases at V and 0 bases at J, with 6 bases in the middle. The CDR3 DNA reads as TGTGCCAGCTCACCAGTCCCTAGCACAGATACGCAGTATTTT. Its translation is CASSPVPSTDTQYF.

V gene TRBV19 combines with J gene TRBJ2-3; tentatively, D is TRBD1 (7 bases). The CDR3 consists of 15 residues. Trimming cost V 5 bases and J 6 bases, with 18 bases left between them. Germline lookup yields CDR1 LNHDA and CDR2 SQIVND (reference sequence). The DNA for the CDR3 is TGTGCCAGTAGTTCATGGGGAGGACAGGCCGATACGCAGTATTTT. It translates to CASSSWGGQADTQYF. The full variable domain, with the rest looked up from reference TRBV19 and TRBJ2-3, is DGGITQSPKYLFRKEGQNVTLSCEQNLNHDAMYWYRQDPGQGLRLIYYSQIVNDFQKGDIAEGYSVSREKKESFPLTVTSAQKNPTAFYLCASSSWGGQADTQYFGPGTRLTVL.

The gene calls are TRBV28 and TRBJ2-5; TRBD1 aligns across 7 bases. The CDR3 contains 15 residues. The V gene's germline CDR1 is MDHEN and CDR2 SYDVKM. Trimming cost V 5 bases and J 5 bases; bases outside gene matches: 11. The DNA of the CDR3 is TGTGCCAGCAGTCCGACAGGGCCACTACTGGAGACCCAGTACTTC. Translated: CASSPTGPLLETQYF.

This clone was seen only a few times. The V and J genes are TRBV3-1 (or the pseudogene TRBV3-2) and TRBJ1-3; D is undetermined. The CDR3 length is 15 residues. V was cut by 2 bases and J by 0 bases, with 8 bases left in between. Germline values: CDR1 LGHDT, CDR2 YNNKEL (reference sequence). DNA for the CDR3: TGTGCCAGCAGCCAAACAGCAAGCTCTGGAAACACCATATATTTT. It translates to CASSQTASSGNTIYF.

V is TRBV6-5 and J is TRBJ1-2; D remains unclear. Germline CDR1 is MNHEY and CDR2 is SVGAGI. The CDR3 loop spans 15 amino acids. V dropped 0 bases and J dropped 4 bases, with 12 bases sitting between them. CDR3 in DNA: TGTGCCAGCAGTTACTCGATTCCCGGAACCTATGGCTACACCTTC. It yields the protein CASSYSIPGTYGYTF.